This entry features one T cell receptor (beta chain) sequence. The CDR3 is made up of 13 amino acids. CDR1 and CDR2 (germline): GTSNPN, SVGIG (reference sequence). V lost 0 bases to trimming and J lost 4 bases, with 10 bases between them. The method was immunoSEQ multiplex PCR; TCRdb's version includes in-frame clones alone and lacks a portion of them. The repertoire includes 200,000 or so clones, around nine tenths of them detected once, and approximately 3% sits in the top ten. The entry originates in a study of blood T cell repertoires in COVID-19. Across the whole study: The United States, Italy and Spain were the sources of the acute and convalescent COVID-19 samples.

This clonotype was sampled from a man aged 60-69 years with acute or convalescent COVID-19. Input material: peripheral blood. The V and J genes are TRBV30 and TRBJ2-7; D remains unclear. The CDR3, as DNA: TGTGCCTGGAGTGTATCTTCCGGGTACGAGCAGTACTTC. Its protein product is CAWSVSSGYEQYF.